Listed below are T cell receptor beta chains from one sample, sequenced in a study of T cell responses to AZD1222 COVID-19 vaccine. Profiling relied on immunoSEQ multiplex PCR, and the TCRdb table lists in-frame clones only, not all of them. The data show 59,000 or so clones, roughly four fifths seen once. The specimen was peripheral blood, collected on day 0 of AZD1222 vaccination. The receptors stem from an adult in good health. Both conserved end residues are part of each CDR3. The D gene is left open where the match is weak. Clone size is not always given. Where it is, it says once, few, many or a class for expanded clones.

>TRBJ2-3|TRBV6-4|TRBD2|-
CASSWTSGRGRADTQYF
TGTGCCAGCAGTTGGACTAGCGGAAGAGGTAGGGCAGATACGCAGTATTTT
>TRBJ1-5|TRBV19|-|-
CASNPGRNQPQHF
TGTGCCAGTAACCCAGGCCGCAATCAGCCCCAGCATTTT
>TRBJ2-7|TRBV19|-|-
CASSIGLQRKYF
TGTGCCAGTAGTATCGGTCTCCAACGAAAGTACTTC
>TRBJ1-6|TRBV19|-|once
CASRRSNHNSPLHF
TGTGCCAGTCGGAGAAGTAATCATAATTCACCCCTCCACTTT
>TRBJ2-3|TRBV4-2|TRBD2|-
CASSQNLAGDTQYF
TGTGCCAGCAGCCAGAACCTAGCGGGAGATACGCAGTATTTT
>TRBJ2-7|TRBV19|-|-
CASGKGSSYEQYF
TGTGCCAGTGGAAAAGGTAGCTCCTACGAGCAGTACTTC
>TRBJ2-7|TRBV3-1/TRBV3-2|-|-
CASSQRARSKSYEQYF
TGTGCCAGCAGCCAACGGGCGCGGTCTAAGTCCTACGAGCAGTACTTC
>TRBJ2-5|TRBV18|TRBD1|-
CASSPSPGQGSRETQYF
TGTGCCAGCTCACCAAGCCCGGGACAGGGGTCGAGAGAGACCCAGTACTTC
>TRBJ2-5|TRBV5-1|TRBD2|-
CASSFGTSKETQYF
TGCGCCAGCAGCTTCGGGACTAGCAAAGAGACCCAGTACTTC
>TRBJ1-5|TRBV18|-|-
CASSSQGNQPQHF
TGTGCCAGCTCGAGCCAGGGAAATCAGCCCCAGCATTTT
>TRBJ1-6|TRBV14|-|once
CASRLTASSYNSPLHF
TGTGCCAGCAGACTGACAGCGAGCTCCTATAATTCACCCCTCCACTTT
>TRBJ2-7|TRBV7-8|TRBD1|few
CASSPQGFSGEQYF
TGTGCCAGCAGCCCACAGGGGTTTTCGGGGGAGCAGTACTTC
>TRBJ2-2|TRBV6-1|-|-
CASSDNLTPEAGELFF
TGTGCCAGCAGTGACAATCTCACGCCTGAGGCCGGGGAGCTGTTTTTT
>TRBJ1-4|TRBV28|-|once
CASSLSGNNEKLFF
TGTGCCAGCAGTTTGTCGGGAAATAATGAAAAACTGTTTTTT
>TRBJ1-2|TRBV28|TRBD1|-
CASSSGTGAGYTF
TGTGCCAGCAGTTCCGGGACAGGTGCTGGCTACACCTTC
>TRBJ2-3|TRBV2|TRBD2|-
CASSALTGGPLPTDTQYF
TGTGCCAGCAGTGCCCTAACGGGAGGGCCCCTGCCCACAGATACGCAGTATTTT
>TRBJ2-3|TRBV7-2|-|-
CASSPEGGSTDTQYF
TGTGCCAGCAGCCCGGAGGGGGGGAGCACAGATACGCAGTATTTT
>TRBJ1-1|TRBV10-2|-|-
CASSESGGRYTEAFF
TGCGCCAGCAGTGAGTCGGGGGGCCGATACACTGAAGCTTTCTTT
>TRBJ1-1|TRBV3-1/TRBV3-2|-|-
CASSQGVPGPWGTEAFF
TGTGCCAGCAGCCAAGGGGTCCCCGGCCCTTGGGGCACTGAAGCTTTCTTT
>TRBJ1-3|TRBV5-1|-|-
CASSALTGSGNTIYF
TGCGCCAGCAGCGCTCTGACAGGTTCTGGAAACACCATATATTTT
>TRBJ1-5|TRBV19|TRBD1|once
CASSPQDRRSNQPQHF
TGTGCCAGTAGTCCCCAGGACAGGCGTAGCAATCAGCCCCAGCATTTT
>TRBJ2-3|TRBV7-6|TRBD2|-
CASRPPGLAGDTQYF
TGTGCCAGCAGACCCCCGGGACTAGCGGGGGATACGCAGTATTTT
>TRBJ2-2|TRBV15|TRBD1|-
CATRNRDRVKNTGELFF
TGTGCCACCAGGAACCGGGACAGGGTAAAGAACACCGGGGAGCTGTTTTTT
>TRBJ2-5|TRBV3-1/TRBV3-2|TRBD2|-
CASSQTKGLAGAETQYF
TGTGCCAGCAGCCAAACGAAAGGACTAGCGGGAGCAGAGACCCAGTACTTC
>TRBJ1-3|TRBV11-2|TRBD1|few
CASSFRGAGNTIYF
TGTGCCAGCAGCTTCAGGGGGGCTGGAAACACCATATATTTT
>TRBJ1-1|TRBV18|-|-
CATTGGGNTEAFF
TGTGCCACCACTGGTGGGGGGAACACTGAAGCTTTCTTT
>TRBJ1-3|TRBV5-4|-|-
CASSPEISGNTIYF
TGTGCCAGCAGCCCCGAAATTTCTGGAAACACCATATATTTT
>TRBJ1-3|TRBV7-9|-|-
CASSGQGRRNTIYF
TGTGCCAGCAGCGGTCAGGGTAGGAGAAACACCATATATTTT
>TRBJ2-1|TRBV6-4|-|few
CASSMSRTSYNEQFF
TGTGCCAGCAGTATGTCGAGAACGAGCTACAATGAGCAGTTCTTC
>TRBJ2-5|TRBV7-5|-|-
CARSLRGAGAETQYF
TGTGCCAGAAGCTTACGGGGGGCGGGGGCCGAGACCCAGTACTTC
>TRBJ1-4|TRBV12-5|TRBD1|-
CASGPGTVNEKLFF
TGTGCTAGTGGCCCCGGGACAGTTAATGAAAAACTGTTTTTT
>TRBJ1-2|TRBV6-5|TRBD1|-
CASRGQVSYYTF
TGTGCCAGCAGAGGACAGGTCTCGTACTACACCTTC
>TRBJ2-5|TRBV10-2|TRBD2|few
CASSLLGGGETQYF
TGCGCCAGTTCCCTCCTGGGCGGGGGGGAGACCCAGTACTTC
>TRBJ1-1|TRBV3-1/TRBV3-2|-|-
CASSPPSFRGTEAFF
TGTGCCAGCAGCCCTCCATCGTTTAGGGGCACTGAAGCTTTCTTT
>TRBJ1-6|TRBV7-6|TRBD1|-
CASSLNQGAENSPLHF
TGTGCCAGCAGCTTAAATCAGGGGGCAGAAAATTCACCCCTCCACTTT
>TRBJ1-6|TRBV30|TRBD1|-
CAWSPGTGGSYNSPLHF
TGTGCCTGGAGTCCGGGGACAGGGGGCTCCTATAATTCACCCCTCCACTTT
>TRBJ2-3|TRBV15|-|once
CATSKSMGTDTQYF
TGTGCCACCAGCAAATCCATGGGAACAGATACGCAGTATTTT
>TRBJ1-2|TRBV6-6|-|-
CASSSPSGSGIYGYTF
TGTGCCAGCAGTTCCCCTTCCGGTTCAGGGATCTATGGCTACACCTTC
>TRBJ2-1|TRBV29-1|-|-
CSVEEVTYNEQFF
TGCAGCGTTGAAGAGGTTACCTACAATGAGCAGTTCTTC
>TRBJ2-7|TRBV9|-|-
CASSVGAGARYEQYF
TGTGCCAGCAGCGTCGGGGCGGGGGCAAGATACGAGCAGTACTTC
>TRBJ2-7|TRBV10-1|TRBD2|-
CASSGLGRAEQYF
TGCGCCAGCAGTGGACTTGGGAGGGCCGAGCAGTACTTC
>TRBJ2-3|TRBV7-2|TRBD2|-
CASSGGGWDTQYF
TGTGCCAGCAGCGGCGGGGGTTGGGATACGCAGTATTTT
>TRBJ1-6|TRBV5-1|-|-
CASSSLGRGGNSPLHF
TGCGCCAGCAGCTCCTTGGGGAGGGGTGGTAATTCACCCCTCCACTTT
>TRBJ2-3|TRBV5-1|TRBD2|-
CASSLGLAGPPHTQYF
TGCGCCAGCAGCTTGGGACTAGCGGGGCCCCCCCATACGCAGTATTTT
>TRBJ1-1|TRBV28|-|-
CASRPGLNTEAFF
TGTGCCAGCAGACCAGGGTTGAACACTGAAGCTTTCTTT
>TRBJ1-5|TRBV5-3|TRBD1|-
CARGQPQGATLYSNQPQHF
TGTGCCAGAGGCCAACCTCAGGGGGCGACGTTATATAGCAATCAGCCCCAGCATTTT
>TRBJ1-4|TRBV28|TRBD1|few
CATQSGQKNEKLFF
TGTGCCACCCAATCGGGACAGAAGAATGAAAAACTGTTTTTT
>TRBJ2-3|TRBV7-2|-|once
CASSRRSAGPDTQYF
TGTGCCAGCAGTCGTCGCTCCGCAGGACCAGATACGCAGTATTTT
>TRBJ1-1|TRBV30|-|-
CAWVDRRDTSTEAFF
TGTGCCTGGGTAGACCGAAGGGACACCAGTACTGAAGCTTTCTTT
>TRBJ2-7|TRBV29-1|-|-
CSVTETSYEQYF
TGCAGCGTTACAGAAACCTCCTACGAGCAGTACTTC
>TRBJ2-5|TRBV10-1|-|-
CASNGTQLGETQYF
TGCGCCAGCAATGGGACCCAGCTAGGAGAGACCCAGTACTTC
>TRBJ2-3|TRBV10-3|TRBD2|-
CAISELTSGSTDTQYF
TGTGCCATCAGTGAGTTAACTAGCGGGAGCACAGATACGCAGTATTTT
>TRBJ1-1|TRBV5-1|-|-
CASSPTGNTEAFF
TGCGCCAGCAGCCCGACGGGAAACACTGAAGCTTTCTTT
>TRBJ1-5|TRBV24-1|-|-
CATSDSRGNQPQHF
TGTGCCACCAGTGATTCGCGTGGGAATCAGCCCCAGCATTTT
>TRBJ1-2|TRBV5-1|-|-
CASSLADRNYGYTF
TGCGCCAGCAGCTTGGCGGACAGAAACTATGGCTACACCTTC